Included here is one T cell receptor beta chain sequence, with context. Its antigen is unidentified. The V end lost 4 bases, the J end lost 6 bases, and 13 bases lay between the germline ends. This CDR3 is built from 13 residues. The data were obtained in a study of graft-versus-host responses after intestinal transplantation. Overall study: Recipients were given multivisceral, liver-intestinal, or isolated intestinal transplants. Following induction with anti-thymocyte globulin, all recipients were given tacrolimus and steroids for 2 to 4 years. Points from the study as a whole: Allografts of one patient group, those with graft-donor T cell macrochimerism, had high graft-versus-host to host-versus-graft clonal ratios. GvH clones were found in recipient marrow; some appeared first in ileum or blood.

Libraries were prepared by immunoSEQ multiplex PCR; TCRdb keeps only in-frame clonotypes and omits some of them. Of 30,000 to 40,000 clones detected, about 95% appear once; the ten largest clones hold about 0.76%. The receptor was isolated from a human patient who received an intestinal transplant, so some T cells may come from the graft donor. Sample: PBMCs, taken 16 days after intestinal transplant. The chain is built from TRBV6-7 and TRBJ2-7; the D gene could be TRBD1 or TRBD2 (5 bases each). TRBV6-7 is marked as an open reading frame, function uncertain. CDR3 in amino acids: CASSWGPIAEQYF. Written as DNA, the CDR3 is TGTGCCAGCAGTTGGGGACCCATAGCCGAGCAGTACTTC.